The 30 T cell receptor beta chains below come from one sample, sequenced in a study of blood T cell repertoires in COVID-19 (dated by TCRdb to 2018 to 2021). Receptor libraries were prepared by the immunoSEQ multiplex PCR assay. Imported from immuneACCESS, the table was reduced by TCRdb to in-frame sequences with V and J called. These copies leave out some clones; in studies compared against another copy, an unresolved V gene accounts for under half, and the cause of the remainder is not known. The sample includes 250,000 or so clones, with 84% observed a single time. Together, the top ten hold about 1.6% of the sample. Sample: peripheral blood. The receptors derive from a woman in her thirties or forties who had recovered from COVID-19.

The gene calls are TRBV29-1 and TRBJ2-1; 7 nucleotides agree with TRBD1. Looked up from germline, CDR1 is SQVTM and CDR2 is ANQGSEA. The J segment lost 7 bases and the V segment lost 6 bases, leaving 9 bases of the junction unmatched. The CDR3 has 13 residues. The CDR3 DNA sequence: TGCAGCGTGGCTCGACAGGGTGGAAATGAGCAGTTCTTC. It encodes CSVARQGGNEQFF.

The chain recombines TRBV2 with TRBJ2-3, with TRBD2 matching over 11 bases. The CDR3 contains 14 residues. The V segment lost 10 bases and the J segment 2 bases; nucleotides outside the gene matches: 5. In germline, CDR1 is SNHLY, CDR2 FYNNEI. The CDR3 here is CATLAGALTDTQYF. CDR3 in DNA: TGTGCCACACTAGCGGGGGCCCTCACAGATACGCAGTATTTT.

This clone was detected only a few times. The V gene is TRBV30, the J gene TRBJ1-4; the D gene is possibly TRBD1 (6 bases). This CDR3 is built from 14 residues. Germline values: CDR1 GTSNPN, CDR2 SVGIG (reference sequence). Between the trimmed V and J ends, which lost 2 bases and 11 bases, there was a span of 18 bases. CDR3 in DNA: TGTGCCTGGAGTACGGGACAACAAGCAGCGAAACTGTTTTTT. This codes for CAWSTGQQAAKLFF.

J is TRBJ1-4 and V is TRBV7-9; 7 bases line up with TRBD1. This CDR3 contains 15 residues. The germline CDR1 and CDR2 sequences are SEHNR and FQNEAQ (reference sequence). Trimming removed 4 bases from V and 8 bases from J; junction bases left unmatched: 10. The CDR3 loop reads CASSSWQGGGEKLFF. For the CDR3, the DNA is TGTGCCAGCAGCTCTTGGCAGGGGGGAGGAGAAAAACTGTTTTTT.

The V call is TRBV9, the J call TRBJ2-7, with TRBD1 matching 8 bases. Germline CDR1 reads SGDLS; CDR2 reads YYNGEE. V shed 3 bases and J 6 bases; nucleotides not matched to a gene: 8. CDR3 length: 14 residues. The CDR3 here is CASSAGQGLGEQYF. The CDR3, as DNA: TGTGCCAGCAGCGCCGGACAGGGTTTGGGCGAGCAGTACTTC.

This clone was seen only a few times. This CDR3 reads CASSLHGGGDYGYTF. CDR3 sequence (DNA): TGTGCCAGCAGCCTCCACGGTGGGGGGGACTATGGCTACACCTTC. The chain uses TRBV3-1 (or the pseudogene TRBV3-2) and TRBJ1-2; D might be TRBD1 (5 bases). The CDR3 loop spans 15 amino acids. In germline, CDR1 is LGHDT, CDR2 YNNKEL (reference sequence). With 4 bases removed from V and 3 bases from J, the gap between germline ends came to 15 bases.

This chain links TRBV10-3 with TRBJ1-6; 8 bases map to TRBD1. J gave up 7 bases and V 7 bases, and 9 bases lay outside the gene matches. The germline V gene has CDR1 ENHRY and CDR2 SYGVKD. The CDR3 loop spans 15 amino acids. The CDR3: CAIKGQEGLNSPLHF. The CDR3 DNA is TGTGCCATCAAGGGACAGGAGGGACTAAATTCACCCCTCCACTTT.

The rearrangement links TRBV18 to TRBJ1-6, with D possibly being TRBD1 (5 bases). Deletions cut 2 bases from V and 2 bases from J, with 10 bases between. Germline CDR1 KGHSH, CDR2 LQKENI. The CDR3 has 16 amino acids. As DNA, the CDR3 is TGTGCCAGCTCACCAGCCGGGGGAACCTATAATTCACCCCTCCACTTT. Translated, it gives CASSPAGGTYNSPLHF. Full variable domain (missing parts from reference TRBV18 and TRBJ1-6): NAGVMQNPRHLVRRRGQEARLRCSPMKGHSHVYWYRQLPEEGLKFMVYLQKENIIDESGMPKERFSAEFPKEGPSILRIQQVVRGDSAAYFCASSPAGGTYNSPLHFGNGTRLTVT.

This clone was picked up one time. V gene TRBV6-6 combines with J gene TRBJ2-3, with TRBD2 matching 10 bases. The V segment lost 8 bases and the J segment 7 bases; nucleotides outside the gene matches: 6. Germline V lookup: CDR1 MNHNY, CDR2 SVGAGI (reference sequence). CDR3 length: 13 amino acids. The chain's CDR3 is CASRSGGANTQYF. As DNA, the CDR3 is TGTGCCAGCCGGAGCGGGGGGGCAAATACGCAGTATTTT.

The chain carries TRBV3-1 (or the pseudogene TRBV3-2) and TRBJ1-2, with 7 bases that match TRBD1. Germline CDR1 is LGHDT and CDR2 is YNNKEL (reference sequence). V was clipped by 4 bases and J by 8 bases; unmatched bases: 10. The length of the CDR3 is 14 residues. CDR3 in DNA: TGTGCCAGCAGCCGCCAAGGGGGCGCAGGAGGCTACACCTTC. Its translation: CASSRQGGAGGYTF.

The chain carries TRBV27 and TRBJ2-7; TRBD2 might be the D (7 bases). V was shortened by 3 bases and J by 3 bases, with 9 bases between the two germline ends. This CDR3 spans 13 amino acids. CDR1 and CDR2 from the germline V gene are MNHEY and SMNVEV (reference sequence). Written as DNA, the CDR3 is TGTGCCAGCAGTTTCGGGGGGCTCTACGAGCAGTACTTC. It translates to CASSFGGLYEQYF.

The chain employs TRBV7-9 and TRBJ2-7; D might be TRBD1 (6 bases). The germline CDR1 and CDR2 sequences are SEHNR and FQNEAQ (reference sequence). The CDR3 is made up of 14 amino acids. The V and J ends lost 3 bases and 2 bases respectively, with 11 bases between them. The CDR3 here is CASSFRQDAYEQYF. The CDR3, as DNA: TGTGCCAGCAGCTTTCGACAGGACGCCTACGAGCAGTACTTC.

V is TRBV9 and J is TRBJ2-5; weak D call: TRBD1 (6 bases). Germline assignment: CDR1 SGDLS and CDR2 YYNGEE. This CDR3 is 15 amino acids long. V lost 4 bases and J lost 5, with 18 bases in between. Here the CDR3 DNA reads TGTGCCAGCAGCCCCCACAGGGAGAAGAGGGAGACCCAGTACTTC. Translating gives CASSPHREKRETQYF.

The rearrangement uses TRBV2 and TRBJ1-1; maybe TRBD1 (6 bases). From germline, CDR1 is SNHLY and CDR2 FYNNEI. The CDR3 runs 12 residues. V was shortened by 5 bases and J by 8 bases, with 12 bases between the two germline ends. The CDR3 DNA follows: TGTGCCAGCAGTTATAGCGGGACAGAAGCTTTCTTT. Protein product: CASSYSGTEAFF.

The chain recombines TRBV6-5 with TRBJ1-1, with D uncertain. Germline lookup yields CDR1 MNHEY and CDR2 SVGAGI. Trimming took 2 bases from V and 3 from J, leaving 7 bases between them. This CDR3 is built from 13 residues. CDR3 sequence (DNA): TGTGCCAGCAGTTACGCGCGGCACACTGAAGCTTTCTTT. Translating gives CASSYARHTEAFF.

The chain has TRBV5-1 and TRBJ1-1; weak D call: TRBD1 (5 bases). Deletions cut 0 bases from V and 4 bases from J, with 13 bases between. CDR1 and CDR2 from the germline V gene are SGHRS and YFSETQ. This CDR3 region has 15 residues. CDR3 in amino acids: CASSLVPGRGTEAFF. Written as DNA, the CDR3 is TGCGCCAGCAGCTTGGTTCCGGGGAGGGGCACTGAAGCTTTCTTT.

The rearrangement uses TRBV15 and TRBJ2-5; possibly TRBD1 for D (6 bases). This CDR3 comprises 16 residues. V lost 7 bases and J lost 4, with 22 bases in between. Germline V lookup: CDR1 LNHNV, CDR2 YYDKDF (reference sequence). The CDR3 reads CATMLGRTAKRETQYF. The CDR3 nucleotides read TGTGCCACCATGCTGGGTCGGACAGCTAAAAGAGAGACCCAGTACTTC.

CDR3 sequence (DNA): TGTGCCAGCAGTTCCCCGGGACAGAAAAACATTCAGTACTTC. Protein: CASSSPGQKNIQYF. The V and J genes are TRBV27 and TRBJ2-4; 7 bases map to TRBD1. V dropped 4 bases and J dropped 4; count of bases not matched to a gene: 4. CDR3 size: 14 residues. The germline V gene encodes CDR1 MNHEY and CDR2 SMNVEV (reference sequence).

This clone was seen once. The gene calls are TRBV27 and TRBJ1-4; D is perhaps TRBD1 (6 bases). Germline lookup yields CDR1 MNHEY and CDR2 SMNVEV (reference sequence). V gave up 0 bases and J gave up 8 bases, with 13 bases separating them. The CDR3 spans 15 residues. The CDR3 protein is CASSLSGGAGEKLFF. CDR3 sequence (DNA): TGTGCCAGCAGTTTATCGGGGGGGGCAGGGGAAAAACTGTTTTTT.

This clone was seen a few times. The CDR3 loop reads CATSRDRRGNTIYF. CDR3 sequence (DNA): TGTGCCACCAGCAGAGATCGGAGGGGAAACACCATATATTTT. This chain connects TRBV15 to TRBJ1-3; D gene unclear. V was pared by 0 bases and J by 4 bases, with 7 bases between. Germline loops: CDR1 LNHNV, CDR2 YYDKDF (reference sequence). The length of the CDR3 is 14 residues.

This chain joins TRBV6-5 and TRBJ2-4; tentative D call: TRBD2 (5 bases). CDR3 length: 11 residues. Trimming stripped 2 bases from V and 9 bases from J, with 5 bases between. Germline V lookup: CDR1 MNHEY, CDR2 SVGAGI. CDR3 coding DNA: TGTGCCAGCAGTTACAGCGGCATTCAGTACTTC. This gives the protein CASSYSGIQYF.

V is TRBV28 and J is TRBJ2-7, with D maybe TRBD2 (5 bases). CDR3 length: 13 amino acids. Per germline, CDR1 MDHEN and CDR2 SYDVKM. The V gene lost 5 bases and the J gene lost 10 bases, with 18 bases spanning the gap. This chain's CDR3 is CASSPAAPPGQYF. The CDR3 DNA sequence: TGTGCCAGCAGTCCAGCGGCACCCCCGGGACAGTACTTC.

The rearrangement joins TRBV11-2 to TRBJ2-7, with a possible D match to TRBD1 (5 bases). In germline, CDR1 is SGHAT, CDR2 FQNNGV. V shed 2 bases and J shed 3 bases, with 14 bases lying between them. This CDR3 has 15 amino acids. CDR3 in DNA: TGTGCCAGCAGCTTATCCCGTGGGGCGAGCTACGAGCAGTACTTC. Encoded protein: CASSLSRGASYEQYF. Using reference TRBV11-2 and TRBJ2-7 for the parts outside the CDR3, the full variable domain is EAGVAQSPRYKIIEKRQSVAFWCNPISGHATLYWYQQILGQGPKLLIQFQNNGVVDDSQLPKDRFSAERLKGVDSTLKIQPAKLEDSAVYLCASSLSRGASYEQYFGPGTRLTVT.

The chain carries TRBV5-6 and TRBJ1-5; possible D gene TRBD1, 5 bases. V dropped 4 bases and J dropped 8 bases, with 16 bases sitting between them. Germline V CDR1 and CDR2: SGHDT, YYEEEE. CDR3 size: 14 residues. DNA for the CDR3: TGTGCCAGCAGCCCGGGACTTGGAGGAAAGCCCCAGCATTTT. Its protein product is CASSPGLGGKPQHF.

The gene calls are TRBV13 and TRBJ2-5; D may be TRBD2 (5 bases). The CDR3 covers 13 residues. V gave up 3 bases and J gave up 2 bases, with 7 bases separating them. The germline gives CDR1 PRHDT, CDR2 FYEKMQ (reference sequence). The CDR3 sequence: CASSFGVQETQYF. The CDR3 bases are TGTGCCAGCAGCTTCGGGGTACAAGAGACCCAGTACTTC.

In this sample, this clone turned up a few times. The gene calls are TRBV5-6 and TRBJ1-3; maybe TRBD1 (5 bases). Germline V CDR1 and CDR2: SGHDT, YYEEEE. The CDR3 runs 15 residues. V was clipped by 1 base and J by 0 bases, with 8 bases between them. CDR3 amino acids: CASSLQGRSGNTIYF. The CDR3 bases are TGTGCCAGCAGCTTGCAGGGTCGCTCTGGAAACACCATATATTTT.

The chain is built from TRBV9 and TRBJ2-1; 16 bases align to TRBD2. V lost 3 bases, J lost 11 bases, and 5 bases stayed unmatched. CDR1 is SGDLS and CDR2 is YYNGEE in the germline V gene. This CDR3 is built from 15 residues. The CDR3 here is CASSEKGLAGGKQFF. The DNA of the CDR3 is TGTGCCAGCAGCGAGAAGGGACTAGCGGGGGGGAAGCAGTTCTTC.

The rearrangement links TRBV5-1 to TRBJ1-2, with a weak D call TRBD1 (5 bases). The CDR3 contains 14 residues. In germline, CDR1 is SGHRS, CDR2 YFSETQ. V dropped 0 bases and J dropped 6 bases, with 12 bases sitting between them. CDR3 DNA: TGCGCCAGCAGCTTGGGAACAGGCCATGATGGCTACACCTTC. Amino acid sequence: CASSLGTGHDGYTF. Full variable domain (remainder filled in from reference TRBV5-1 and TRBJ1-2): KAGVTQTPRYLIKTRGQQVTLSCSPISGHRSVSWYQQTPGQGLQFLFEYFSETQRNKGNFPGRFSGRQFSNSRSEMNVSTLELGDSALYLCASSLGTGHDGYTFGSGTRLTVV.

The CDR3 reads CASSLSSYTQYF. The DNA for the CDR3 is TGTGCCAGCAGTCTAAGTAGCTATACGCAGTATTTT. The chain is built from TRBV28 and TRBJ2-3; D remains ambiguous. V gave up 5 bases and J gave up 7 bases, with 10 bases separating them. The CDR3 length is 12 residues. Germline lookup yields CDR1 MDHEN and CDR2 SYDVKM.

The chain recombines TRBV29-1 with TRBJ2-4, with 7 bases matching TRBD1. The CDR3 sequence is 12 residues long. From germline, CDR1 is SQVTM and CDR2 ANQGSEA. The ends lost 4 bases at V and 8 bases at J; junction bases unmatched: 5. CDR3 region: CSVVTGTDIQYF. The CDR3 coding sequence is TGCAGCGTTGTGACAGGGACGGACATTCAGTACTTC.